This T cell receptor (beta chain) was captured by sequencing in a study of T cell changes during pregnancy in multiple sclerosis. The protocol was immunoSEQ multiplex PCR, while the TCRdb copy is restricted to in-frame clones and leaves out a portion. The sample has tens of thousands of clones, about 90% seen once; the top ten hold about 0.18%. This CDR3 is built from 16 residues. Germline trimming cut 2 bases from V and 4 bases from J; bases unmatched to any gene: 6. Germline CDR1 SGHTA, CDR2 FQGNSA. J is TRBJ1-5 and V is TRBV7-2; 9 positions match TRBD1. This TCR came from a female donor in good health, enrolled as a control in a pregnancy study. The sequencing used CD4+ T cells from peripheral blood mononuclear cells, collected after pregnancy. Here the CDR3 reads CASSLSGTGRNQPQHF. CDR3 coding DNA: TGTGCCAGCAGCTTATCCGGGACAGGGAGGAATCAGCCCCAGCATTTT.